This T cell receptor beta chain was sequenced in a study of CD4 and CD8 cells across lung adenocarcinoma regions. This clonotype was seen ten or more times. Using its own MiXCR run on the PCR reads, TCRdb lists one record per CDR3 protein. The sample contains 13,000 or so distinct CDR3 sequences, less than 55% of which appear only once. The patients had localized lung adenocarcinoma, a non-small cell subtype. Specimen: CD8+ T cells from the margin of a lung tumor. This receptor was identified in a male donor with lung adenocarcinoma. The CD4 and CD8 labels of this study may be unreliable.

The CDR3 protein is CASSHPPGTGAYNEQFF. Here the CDR3 DNA reads TGTGCCAGCAGCCACCCCCCCGGGACAGGGGCCTACAATGAGCAGTTCTTC. The rearrangement uses TRBV7-2 and TRBJ2-1, with 10 bases lining up with TRBD1. The CDR3 contains 17 residues. CDR1 is SGHTA and CDR2 is FQGNSA in the germline V gene. The trim removed 5 bases at V and 2 bases at J, leaving 9 bases unmatched.